Given below is one T cell receptor (beta chain) in context. The antigen is undetermined. This specimen belongs to a study of OX40 agonist ivuxolimab in advanced cancers. Trimming left V 0 bases short and J 6 bases short, with 5 bases between. The CDR3 sequence is 12 residues long. Germline V gives CDR1 MNHNY, CDR2 SVGAGI (reference sequence). The repertoire was sequenced with immunoSEQ multiplex PCR; TCRdb's copy has only in-frame clones and lacks some. The repertoire holds 77,000 or so clones, with roughly four fifths as singletons. General study findings and limits: Several nonresponders also turned out to have low normalized T-cell clonal expansion.

The V call is TRBV6-6, the J call TRBJ1-1; D unresolved. The clonotype originates from an adult with an advanced solid tumor such as melanoma, head and neck, liver or kidney cancer. The sample here was CD4+ or CD8+ T cells sorted from blood, taken in a trial of the OX40 agonist ivuxolimab. The CDR3 here is CASSYSSAEAFF. DNA for the CDR3: TGTGCCAGCAGTTACTCCAGCGCTGAAGCTTTCTTT.